This entry lists 16 T cell receptor beta chains sequenced from one sample in a study of blood T cell repertoires in COVID-19. Assay used: immunoSEQ multiplex PCR; TCRdb lists only in-frame clones, some missing. The sample holds a few hundred thousand clones, 70% to 90% seen once. Sequencing used peripheral blood. Receptor source: a woman aged 50 to 60 with acute or convalescent COVID-19.

This clone was observed a handful of times. This chain uses TRBV6-1 with TRBJ1-4, with 9 bases identical to TRBD1. CDR3 length: 18 amino acids. Germline CDR1 is MNHNS and CDR2 is SASEGT. The trim removed 4 bases at V and 8 bases at J, leaving 17 bases unmatched. CDR3 sequence (DNA): TGTGCCAGCAGTGGGCCGGGACAGGGAATGGGGGCGAGAGAAAAACTGTTTTTT. The encoded protein is CASSGPGQGMGAREKLFF.

This clone has only one observation. V is TRBV5-4 and J is TRBJ2-3, with D perhaps TRBD2 (6 bases). The V gene lost 6 bases and the J gene lost 6 bases, with 17 bases spanning the gap. The CDR3 totals 14 residues. Germline CDR1 is SGHNT and CDR2 is YYREEE (reference sequence). The CDR3, as DNA: TGTGCCAGCACCGCCAGGAGGGGCTTGGATACGCAGTATTTT. Residues: CASTARRGLDTQYF. The full variable domain, with the rest looked up from reference TRBV5-4 and TRBJ2-3, is ETGVTQSPTHLIKTRGQQVTLRCSSQSGHNTVSWYQQALGQGPQFIFQYYREEENGRGNFPPRFSGLQFPNYSSELNVNALELDDSALYLCASTARRGLDTQYFGPGTRLTVL.

V is TRBV5-1 and J is TRBJ1-1; D is undetermined. Trimming took off 5 bases at V and 4 bases at J, with 12 bases between the two ends. The length of the CDR3 is 13 residues. Germline values: CDR1 SGHRS, CDR2 YFSETQ. CDR3 sequence reads: CASSEISGTEAFF. CDR3 in DNA: TGCGCCAGCAGTGAAATTTCGGGCACTGAAGCTTTCTTT.

This clone was recorded once. The rearrangement joins TRBV20-1 to TRBJ1-4; D gene uncertain. V gave up 3 bases and J gave up 4 bases, with 6 bases separating them. The CDR3 spans 12 residues. Per germline, CDR1 DFQATT and CDR2 SNEGSKA (reference sequence). The CDR3 DNA is TGCAGTGCTAGTACAGATAATGAAAAACTGTTTTTT. This sequence encodes CSASTDNEKLFF.

V and J are TRBV2 and TRBJ2-1; D is unclear. This CDR3 has 15 residues. CDR1 SNHLY and CDR2 FYNNEI come from the germline V gene. V lost 3 bases to trimming and J lost 1 base, with 10 bases between them. In DNA form, the CDR3 reads TGTGCCAGCAGTGAGGGCAGGCAATCCTACAATGAGCAGTTCTTC. It codes for CASSEGRQSYNEQFF.

This clone was counted only a few times. The rearrangement joins TRBV6-5 to TRBJ2-2; TRBD2 might be the D (6 bases). The V end was cut by 6 bases, the J end by 3 bases, with 11 bases between. CDR3 length: 14 amino acids. From germline, CDR1 is MNHEY and CDR2 SVGAGI. The CDR3: CASSGTADTGELFF. Here the CDR3 DNA reads TGTGCCAGCAGCGGGACTGCCGACACCGGGGAGCTGTTTTTT.

The chain uses TRBV5-1 and TRBJ1-1, with 7 positions matching TRBD1. The J segment lost 4 bases and the V segment lost 6 bases, leaving 9 bases of the junction unmatched. The CDR3 contains 14 residues. CDR1 and CDR2 from the germline V gene are SGHRS and YFSETQ. The CDR3 reads CASTQTGVFTEAFF. The CDR3 coding sequence is TGCGCCAGCACACAAACAGGGGTATTCACTGAAGCTTTCTTT.

The chain carries TRBV6-2 or TRBV6-3 and TRBJ2-5; D remains ambiguous. Per germline, CDR1 MNHEY and CDR2 SVGEGT. Trimming took 5 bases from V and 7 from J, leaving 14 bases between them. This CDR3 is 13 amino acids long. For the CDR3, the DNA is TGTGCCAGCAGTCAGCCAGTCGGCGGGACCCAGTACTTC. This translates into CASSQPVGGTQYF.

This chain links TRBV19 with TRBJ1-6; 7 bases are a match to TRBD1. The germline CDR1 and CDR2 sequences are LNHDA and SQIVND (reference sequence). This CDR3 is 15 amino acids long. J lost 5 bases, V lost 4 bases, and 5 bases had no gene match. The CDR3 DNA is TGTGCCAGTAGTACGGCGGGACAGAATAATTCACCCCTCCACTTT. It is translated as CASSTAGQNNSPLHF.

The rearrangement joins TRBV5-1 to TRBJ2-3, with a tentative D call TRBD2 (5 bases). The V end lost 4 bases, the J end lost 2 bases, and 17 bases lay between the germline ends. This CDR3 has 16 amino acids. Germline V lookup: CDR1 SGHRS, CDR2 YFSETQ. CDR3 sequence: CASSPRGAVYTDTQYF. For the CDR3, the DNA is TGCGCCAGCAGCCCCCGTGGAGCGGTCTACACAGATACGCAGTATTTT. Full variable domain (missing parts from reference TRBV5-1 and TRBJ2-3): KAGVTQTPRYLIKTRGQQVTLSCSPISGHRSVSWYQQTPGQGLQFLFEYFSETQRNKGNFPGRFSGRQFSNSRSEMNVSTLELGDSALYLCASSPRGAVYTDTQYFGPGTRLTVL.

The chain combines TRBV5-1 with TRBJ2-3, with a weak D call TRBD2 (5 bases). Trimming removed 5 bases at V and 2 bases at J, with 18 bases between. The length of the CDR3 is 16 residues. The germline V gene has CDR1 SGHRS and CDR2 YFSETQ. CDR3 sequence reads: CASSPPLEGLTDTQYF. The DNA for the CDR3 is TGCGCCAGCAGTCCCCCTCTTGAGGGCCTCACAGATACGCAGTATTTT. Based on the CDR3 plus reference TRBV5-1 and TRBJ2-3, the full variable domain is KAGVTQTPRYLIKTRGQQVTLSCSPISGHRSVSWYQQTPGQGLQFLFEYFSETQRNKGNFPGRFSGRQFSNSRSEMNVSTLELGDSALYLCASSPPLEGLTDTQYFGPGTRLTVL.

The chain combines TRBV4-3 with TRBJ2-1; 10 bases are a match to TRBD2. Looked up from germline, CDR1 is LGHNA and CDR2 is YSLEER. V was pared by 4 bases and J by 8 bases, with 17 bases of the junction left unmatched. The CDR3 totals 18 residues. For the CDR3, the DNA is TGCGCCAGCAGCCTCAAATCCAGGGTCGTAGCGGGAGGTGATGAGCAGTTCTTC. Protein: CASSLKSRVVAGGDEQFF.

This chain uses TRBV5-4 with TRBJ2-1; 10 nucleotides align to TRBD1. CDR3 length: 16 residues. CDR1 is SGHNT and CDR2 is YYREEE in the germline V gene (reference sequence). Trimming removed 4 bases from V and 4 bases from J; junction bases left unmatched: 8. CDR3 in amino acids: CASSLKGQGDYNEQFF. In nucleotides, the CDR3 is TGTGCCAGCAGCCTGAAAGGACAGGGGGATTACAATGAGCAGTTCTTC.

The V gene is TRBV7-6, the J gene TRBJ2-5, with D possibly matching TRBD2 (5 bases). Trimming shortened V by 0 bases and J by 5 bases, and 16 bases separated the two germline ends. This CDR3 is built from 16 residues. Per germline, CDR1 SGHVS and CDR2 FNYEAQ. CDR3 sequence (DNA): TGTGCCAGCAGCTTAGCGGGAGACTATAAGGCGGAGACCCAGTACTTC. As protein: CASSLAGDYKAETQYF. The full variable domain, completed using reference TRBV7-6 and TRBJ2-5, is GAGVSQSPRYKVTKRGQDVALRCDPISGHVSLYWYRQALGQGPEFLTYFNYEAQQDKSGLPNDRFSAERPEGSISTLTIQRTEQRDSAMYRCASSLAGDYKAETQYFGPGTRLLVL.

The V and J genes are TRBV20-1 and TRBJ2-3; 7 bases are a match to TRBD1. V gave up 4 bases and J gave up 5 bases; unmatched junction bases: 0. Germline CDR1 is DFQATT and CDR2 is SNEGSKA (reference sequence). The CDR3 spans 11 residues. The DNA of the CDR3 is TGCAGTGCTACAGGGGGAGATACGCAGTATTTT. It codes for CSATGGDTQYF.

V and J are TRBV3-1 (or the pseudogene TRBV3-2) and TRBJ2-1; D perhaps matches TRBD2 (5 bases). The V end was cut by 6 bases, the J end by 3 bases, with 18 bases between. The germline V gene encodes CDR1 LGHDT and CDR2 YNNKEL (reference sequence). The CDR3 length is 16 residues. CDR3 DNA sequence: TGTGCCAGCAGTCCTGTCCGGGCCGGGGACTACAATGAGCAGTTCTTC. Its protein is CASSPVRAGDYNEQFF.